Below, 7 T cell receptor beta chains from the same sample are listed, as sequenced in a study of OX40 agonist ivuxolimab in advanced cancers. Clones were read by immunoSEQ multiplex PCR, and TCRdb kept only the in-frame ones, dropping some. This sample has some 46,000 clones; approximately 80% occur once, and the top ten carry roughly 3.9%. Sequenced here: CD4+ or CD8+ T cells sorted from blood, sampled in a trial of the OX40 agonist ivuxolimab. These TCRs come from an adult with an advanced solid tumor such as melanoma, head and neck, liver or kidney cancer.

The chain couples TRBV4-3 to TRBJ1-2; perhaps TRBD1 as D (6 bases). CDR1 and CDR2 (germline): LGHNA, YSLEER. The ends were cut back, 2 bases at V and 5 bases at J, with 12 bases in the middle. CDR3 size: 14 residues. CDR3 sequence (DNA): TGCGCCAGCAGCCAAATAAGGGGGGGATATGGCTACACCTTC. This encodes CASSQIRGGYGYTF.

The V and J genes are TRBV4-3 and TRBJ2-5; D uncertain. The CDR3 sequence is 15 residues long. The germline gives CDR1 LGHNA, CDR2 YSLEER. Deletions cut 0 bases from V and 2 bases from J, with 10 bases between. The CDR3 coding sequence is TGCGCCAGCAGCCAAGATAAAGACGGACAAGAGACCCAGTACTTC. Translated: CASSQDKDGQETQYF.

CDR3 region: CASSPRVGTEAFF. The CDR3 bases are TGTGCCAGCAGCCCTAGAGTAGGCACTGAAGCTTTCTTT. The chain combines TRBV7-3 with TRBJ1-1; D ambiguous. V was clipped by 5 bases and J by 4 bases, with 11 bases between them. The CDR3 consists of 13 residues. The germline V gene encodes CDR1 SGHTA and CDR2 FQGTGA.

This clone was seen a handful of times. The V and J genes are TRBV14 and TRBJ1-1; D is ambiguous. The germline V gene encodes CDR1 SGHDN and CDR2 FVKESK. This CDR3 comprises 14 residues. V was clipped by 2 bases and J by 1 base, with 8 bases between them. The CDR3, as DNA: TGTGCCAGCAGCCAACCTCCCAGGAACACTGAAGCTTTCTTT. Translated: CASSQPPRNTEAFF.

CDR3 in DNA: TGCAGCGTTGGGGAAGGGGTGACTGAAGCTTTCTTT. Its translation: CSVGEGVTEAFF. The chain carries TRBV29-1 and TRBJ1-1; TRBD1 might be the D (5 bases). The V and J ends lost 4 bases and 5 bases respectively, with 11 bases between them. The CDR3 sequence is 12 residues long. Germline assignment: CDR1 SQVTM and CDR2 ANQGSEA. Drawing the rest from reference TRBV29-1 and TRBJ1-1, the complete variable domain is SAVISQKPSRDICQRGTSLTIQCQVDSQVTMMFWYRQQPGQSLTLIATANQGSEATYESGFVIDKFPISRPNLTFSTLTVSNMSPEDSSIYLCSVGEGVTEAFFGQGTRLTVV.

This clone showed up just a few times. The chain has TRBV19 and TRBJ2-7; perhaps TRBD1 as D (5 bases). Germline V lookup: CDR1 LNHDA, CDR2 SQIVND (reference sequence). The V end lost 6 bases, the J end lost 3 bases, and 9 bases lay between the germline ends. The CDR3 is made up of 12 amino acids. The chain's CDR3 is CASRGRDYEQYF. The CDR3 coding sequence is TGTGCCAGTAGGGGCAGGGACTACGAGCAGTACTTC.

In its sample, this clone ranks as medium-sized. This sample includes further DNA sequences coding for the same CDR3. CDR3 in DNA: TGTGCCACCAGCAGAGATACGGGTAATCAGCCCCAGCATTTT. As protein: CATSRDTGNQPQHF. This chain connects TRBV15 to TRBJ1-5; D unclear. The CDR3 is 14 residues long. V dropped 0 bases and J dropped 4 bases, with 7 bases sitting between them. CDR1 and CDR2 (germline): LNHNV, YYDKDF (reference sequence).